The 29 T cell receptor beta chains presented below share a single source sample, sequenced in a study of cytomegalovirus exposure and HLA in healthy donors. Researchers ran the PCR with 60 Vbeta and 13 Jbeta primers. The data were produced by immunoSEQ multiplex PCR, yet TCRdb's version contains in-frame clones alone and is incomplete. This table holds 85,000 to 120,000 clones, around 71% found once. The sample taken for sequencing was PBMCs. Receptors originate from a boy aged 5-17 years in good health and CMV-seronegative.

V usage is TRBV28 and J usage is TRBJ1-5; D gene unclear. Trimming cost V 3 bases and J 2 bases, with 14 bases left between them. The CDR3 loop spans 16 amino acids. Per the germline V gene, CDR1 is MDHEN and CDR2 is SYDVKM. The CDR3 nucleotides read TGTGCCAGCAGTTTTCTAGCCCAAGCTGGCAATCAGCCCCAGCATTTT. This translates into CASSFLAQAGNQPQHF.

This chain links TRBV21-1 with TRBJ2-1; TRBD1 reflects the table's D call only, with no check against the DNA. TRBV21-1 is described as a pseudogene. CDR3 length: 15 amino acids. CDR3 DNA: TGTGCCAGCAGCAAAGCAGGGGGCTCCTACAATGAGCAGTTCTTC. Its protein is CASSKAGGSYNEQFF.

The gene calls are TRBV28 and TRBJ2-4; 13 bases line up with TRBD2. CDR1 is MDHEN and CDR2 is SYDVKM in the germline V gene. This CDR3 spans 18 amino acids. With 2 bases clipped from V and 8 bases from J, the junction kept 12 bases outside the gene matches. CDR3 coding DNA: TGTGCCAGCAGTTTACCCGGGACTAGCGGGGCTGGGAGGGACATTCAGTACTTC. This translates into CASSLPGTSGAGRDIQYF.

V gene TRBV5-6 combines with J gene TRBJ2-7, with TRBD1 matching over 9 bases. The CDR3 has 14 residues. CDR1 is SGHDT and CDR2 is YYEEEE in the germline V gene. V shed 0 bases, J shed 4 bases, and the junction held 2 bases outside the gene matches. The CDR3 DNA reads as TGTGCCAGCAGCTTGGGGACAGGGGTTTACGAGCAGTACTTC. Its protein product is CASSLGTGVYEQYF.

CDR3 nucleotides: TGTGCCAGCAGCTCCCAGCCAGGAAGCACAGATACGCAGTATTTT. Its translation is CASSSQPGSTDTQYF. The genes are TRBV7-3 and TRBJ2-3; no definite D call. The CDR3 totals 15 residues. Germline V CDR1 and CDR2: SGHTA, FQGTGA. The V end lost 4 bases, the J end lost 0 bases, and 11 bases lay between the germline ends.

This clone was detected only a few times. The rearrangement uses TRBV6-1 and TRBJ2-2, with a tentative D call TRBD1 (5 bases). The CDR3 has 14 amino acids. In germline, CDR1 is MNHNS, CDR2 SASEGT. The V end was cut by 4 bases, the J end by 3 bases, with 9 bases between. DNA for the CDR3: TGTGCCAGCAGTGCGACAGTCGACACCGGGGAGCTGTTTTTT. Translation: CASSATVDTGELFF.

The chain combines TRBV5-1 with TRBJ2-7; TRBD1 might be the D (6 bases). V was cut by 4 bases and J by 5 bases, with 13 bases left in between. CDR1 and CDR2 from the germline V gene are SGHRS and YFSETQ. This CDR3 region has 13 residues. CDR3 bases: TGCGCCAGCAGCCCCGGACAGTCCGACGAGCAGTACTTC. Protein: CASSPGQSDEQYF.

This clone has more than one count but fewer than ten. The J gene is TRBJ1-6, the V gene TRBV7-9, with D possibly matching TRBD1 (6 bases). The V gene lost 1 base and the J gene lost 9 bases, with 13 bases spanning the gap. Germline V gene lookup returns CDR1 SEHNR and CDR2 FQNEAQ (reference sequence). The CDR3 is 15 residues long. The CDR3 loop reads CASSLDTGKSSPLHF. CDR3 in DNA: TGTGCCAGCAGCTTAGACACAGGGAAAAGTTCACCCCTCCACTTT. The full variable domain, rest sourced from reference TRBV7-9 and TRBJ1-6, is DTGVSQNPRHKITKRGQNVTFRCDPISEHNRLYWYRQTLGQGPEFLTYFQNEAQLEKSRLLSDRFSAERPKGSFSTLEIQRTEQGDSAMYLCASSLDTGKSSPLHFGNGTRLTVT.

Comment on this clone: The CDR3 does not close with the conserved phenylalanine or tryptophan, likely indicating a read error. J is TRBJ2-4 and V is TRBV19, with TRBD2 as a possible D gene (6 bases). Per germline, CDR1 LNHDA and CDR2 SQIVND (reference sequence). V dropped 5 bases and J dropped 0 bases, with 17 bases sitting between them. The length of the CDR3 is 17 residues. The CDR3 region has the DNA TGTGCCAGTAGTGGAACCGGGCTGGGACTAGCCAAAAACATTCAGTACGTC. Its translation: CASSGTGLGLAKNIQYV.

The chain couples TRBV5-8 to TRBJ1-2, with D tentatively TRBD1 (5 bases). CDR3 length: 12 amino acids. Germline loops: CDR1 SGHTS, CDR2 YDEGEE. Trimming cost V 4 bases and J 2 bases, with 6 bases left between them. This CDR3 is CASSRGNYGYTF. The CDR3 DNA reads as TGTGCCAGCAGCCGGGGGAACTATGGCTACACCTTC. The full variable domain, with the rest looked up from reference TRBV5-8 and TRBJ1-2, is EAGVTQSPTHLIKTRGQQATLRCSPISGHTSVYWYQQALGLGLQFLLWYDEGEERNRGNFPPRFSGRQFPNYSSELNVNALELEDSALYLCASSRGNYGYTFGSGTRLTVV.

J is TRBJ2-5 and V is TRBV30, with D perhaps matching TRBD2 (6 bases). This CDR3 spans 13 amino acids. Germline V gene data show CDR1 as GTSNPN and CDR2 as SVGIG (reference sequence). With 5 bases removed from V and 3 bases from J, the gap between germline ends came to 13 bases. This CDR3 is CAWDRGTEETQYF. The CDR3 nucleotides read TGTGCCTGGGACCGCGGGACTGAAGAGACCCAGTACTTC.

CDR3 sequence reads: CASSYPLAGYNEQFF. CDR3 DNA: TGTGCCAGCAGTTACCCGCTAGCGGGGTACAATGAGCAGTTCTTC. V and J are TRBV6-5 and TRBJ2-1; 9 positions agree with TRBD2. V gave up 2 bases and J gave up 4 bases; unmatched junction bases: 3. The CDR3 contains 15 residues. Germline assignment: CDR1 MNHEY and CDR2 SVGAGI.

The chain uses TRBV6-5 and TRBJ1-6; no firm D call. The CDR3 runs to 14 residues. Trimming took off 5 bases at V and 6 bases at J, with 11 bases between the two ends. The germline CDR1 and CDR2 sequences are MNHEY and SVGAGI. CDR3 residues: CASSKGVINSPLHF. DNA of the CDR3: TGTGCCAGCAGTAAGGGAGTGATTAATTCACCCCTCCACTTT.

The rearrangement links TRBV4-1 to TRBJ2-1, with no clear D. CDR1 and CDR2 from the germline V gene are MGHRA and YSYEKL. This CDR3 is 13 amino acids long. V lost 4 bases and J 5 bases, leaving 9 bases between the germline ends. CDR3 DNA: TGCGCCAGCAGCCGGCGGCTAAACAATGAGCAGTTCTTC. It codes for CASSRRLNNEQFF.

CDR3 sequence reads: CASSEREQFF. In DNA, the CDR3 is TGTGCCAGCAGTGAACGTGAGCAGTTCTTC. The chain links TRBV25-1 to TRBJ2-1; D gene unclear. V gave up 2 bases and J gave up 9 bases, with 2 bases separating them. The germline V gene has CDR1 MGHDK and CDR2 SYGVNS. This CDR3 has 10 amino acids.

This chain's CDR3 is CASSYGTGAEQYF. The CDR3 nucleotides are TGCGCCAGCAGCTACGGGACAGGGGCCGAGCAGTACTTC. The V gene is TRBV5-1, the J gene TRBJ2-7, with 10 bases aligning to TRBD1. Germline V gene lookup returns CDR1 SGHRS and CDR2 YFSETQ. The CDR3 extends over 13 amino acids. V lost 3 bases, J lost 6 bases, and 3 bases stayed unmatched.

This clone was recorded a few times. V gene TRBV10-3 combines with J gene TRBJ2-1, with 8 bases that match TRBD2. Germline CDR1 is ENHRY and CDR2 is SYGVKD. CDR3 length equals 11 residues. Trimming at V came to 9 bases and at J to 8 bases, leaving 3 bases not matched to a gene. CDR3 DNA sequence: TGTGCCATAAGCGGGAGCGATGAGCAGTTCTTC. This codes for CAISGSDEQFF.

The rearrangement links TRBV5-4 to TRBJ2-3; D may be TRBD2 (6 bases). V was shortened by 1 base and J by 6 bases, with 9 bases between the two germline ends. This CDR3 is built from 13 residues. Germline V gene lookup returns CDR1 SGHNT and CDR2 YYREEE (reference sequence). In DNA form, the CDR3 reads TGTGCCAGCAGCTTGCGCGGGGCGGATACGCAGTATTTT. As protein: CASSLRGADTQYF. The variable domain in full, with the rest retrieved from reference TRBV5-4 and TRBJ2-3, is ETGVTQSPTHLIKTRGQQVTLRCSSQSGHNTVSWYQQALGQGPQFIFQYYREEENGRGNFPPRFSGLQFPNYSSELNVNALELDDSALYLCASSLRGADTQYFGPGTRLTVL.

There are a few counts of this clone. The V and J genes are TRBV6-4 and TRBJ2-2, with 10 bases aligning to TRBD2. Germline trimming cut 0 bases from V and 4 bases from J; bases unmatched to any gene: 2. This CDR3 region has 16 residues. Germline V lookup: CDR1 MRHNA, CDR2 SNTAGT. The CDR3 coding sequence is TGTGCCAGCAGTGACTCGAGCGGGGGGGCCACCGGGGAGCTGTTTTTT. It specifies CASSDSSGGATGELFF.

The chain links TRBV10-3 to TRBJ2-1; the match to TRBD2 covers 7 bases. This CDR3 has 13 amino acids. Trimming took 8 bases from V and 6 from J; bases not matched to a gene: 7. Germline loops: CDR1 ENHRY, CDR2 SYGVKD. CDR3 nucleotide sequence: TGTGCCATCGATTCGACGGGAGGCAATGAGCAGTTCTTC. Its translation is CAIDSTGGNEQFF.

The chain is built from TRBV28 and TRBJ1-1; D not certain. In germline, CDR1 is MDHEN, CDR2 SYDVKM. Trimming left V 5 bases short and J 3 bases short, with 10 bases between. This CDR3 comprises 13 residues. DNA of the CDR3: TGTGCCAGCAGTCCCGACTGGGACACTGAAGCTTTCTTT. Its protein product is CASSPDWDTEAFF. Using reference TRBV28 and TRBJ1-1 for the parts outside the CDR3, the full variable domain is DVKVTQSSRYLVKRTGEKVFLECVQDMDHENMFWYRQDPGLGLRLIYFSYDVKMKEKGDIPEGYSVSREKKERFSLILESASTNQTSMYLCASSPDWDTEAFFGQGTRLTVV.

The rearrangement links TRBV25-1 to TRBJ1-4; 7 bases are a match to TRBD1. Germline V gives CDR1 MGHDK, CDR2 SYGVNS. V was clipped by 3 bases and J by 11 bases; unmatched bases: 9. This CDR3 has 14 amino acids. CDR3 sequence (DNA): TGTGCCAGCAGTGAGAGCCACAGGGGAGAGAAACTGTTTTTT. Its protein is CASSESHRGEKLFF. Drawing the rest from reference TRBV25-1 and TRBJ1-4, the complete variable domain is EADIYQTPRYLVIGTGKKITLECSQTMGHDKMYWYQQDPGMELHLIHYSYGVNSTEKGDLSSESTVSRIRTEHFPLTLESARPSHTSQYLCASSESHRGEKLFFGSGTQLSVL.

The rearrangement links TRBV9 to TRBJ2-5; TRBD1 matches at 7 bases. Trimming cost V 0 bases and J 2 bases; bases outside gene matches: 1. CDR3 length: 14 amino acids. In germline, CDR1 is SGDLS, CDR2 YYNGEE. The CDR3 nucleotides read TGTGCCAGCAGCGTAGGGGGACAGCAAGAGACCCAGTACTTC. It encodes CASSVGGQQETQYF.

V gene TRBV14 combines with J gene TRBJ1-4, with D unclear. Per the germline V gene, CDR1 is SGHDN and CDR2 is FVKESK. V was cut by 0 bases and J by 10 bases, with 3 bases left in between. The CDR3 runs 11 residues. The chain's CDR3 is CASSQEAKLFF. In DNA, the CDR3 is TGTGCCAGCAGCCAAGAGGCAAAACTGTTTTTT. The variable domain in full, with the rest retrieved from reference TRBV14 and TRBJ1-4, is EAGVTQFPSHSVIEKGQTVTLRCDPISGHDNLYWYRRVMGKEIKFLLHFVKESKQDESGMPNNRFLAERTGGTYSTLKVQPAELEDSGVYFCASSQEAKLFFGSGTQLSVL.

CDR3 nucleotides: TGTGCCAGTAGTACTCGGACAGGAGCCTCCATAAATCAGCCCCAGCATTTT. It is translated as CASSTRTGASINQPQHF. The chain joins TRBV19 to TRBJ1-5; 7 nucleotides agree with TRBD1. The V gene end was trimmed by 4 bases and the J gene end by 4 bases; junction bases not matched to a gene: 13. Germline-derived CDR1 and CDR2 are LNHDA and SQIVND (reference sequence). The CDR3 is 17 amino acids.

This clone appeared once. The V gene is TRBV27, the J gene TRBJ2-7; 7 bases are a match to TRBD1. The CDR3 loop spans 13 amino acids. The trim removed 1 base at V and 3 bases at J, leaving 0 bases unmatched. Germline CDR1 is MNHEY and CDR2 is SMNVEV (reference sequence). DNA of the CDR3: TGTGCCAGCAGTTTATACAGGGGCTACGAGCAGTACTTC. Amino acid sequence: CASSLYRGYEQYF.

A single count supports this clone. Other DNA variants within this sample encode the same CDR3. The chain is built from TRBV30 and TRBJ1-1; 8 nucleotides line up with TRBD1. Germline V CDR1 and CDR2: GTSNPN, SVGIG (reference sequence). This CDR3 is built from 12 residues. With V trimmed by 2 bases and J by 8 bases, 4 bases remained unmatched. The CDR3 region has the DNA TGTGCCTGGAGTCCGAGGACAGGGGAAGCTTTCTTT. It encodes CAWSPRTGEAFF.

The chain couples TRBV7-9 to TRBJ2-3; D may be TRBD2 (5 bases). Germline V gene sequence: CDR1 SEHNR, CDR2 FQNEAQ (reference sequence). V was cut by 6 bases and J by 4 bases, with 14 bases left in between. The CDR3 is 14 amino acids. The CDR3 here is CASSHTRGPDTQYF. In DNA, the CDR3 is TGTGCCAGCAGTCATACCCGAGGGCCAGATACGCAGTATTTT.

CDR3 protein: CASAGLHASNTIYF. DNA for the CDR3: TGTGCCTCTGCAGGCCTACACGCCTCCAACACCATATATTTT. The chain links TRBV30 to TRBJ1-3; D is unresolved. The germline V and J ends were trimmed by 7 bases and 7 bases, with 20 bases remaining between them. CDR1 and CDR2 (germline): GTSNPN, SVGIG (reference sequence). This CDR3 comprises 14 residues.